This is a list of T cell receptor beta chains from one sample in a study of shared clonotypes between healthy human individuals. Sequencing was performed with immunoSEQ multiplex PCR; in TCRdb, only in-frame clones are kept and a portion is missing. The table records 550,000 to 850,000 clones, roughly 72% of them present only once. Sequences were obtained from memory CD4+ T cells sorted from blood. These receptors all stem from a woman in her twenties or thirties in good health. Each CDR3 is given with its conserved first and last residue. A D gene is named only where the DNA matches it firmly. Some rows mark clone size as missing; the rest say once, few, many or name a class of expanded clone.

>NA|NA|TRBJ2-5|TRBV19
TGTGCCAGTAGGCCCGGGACACGTCTGGAGACCCAGTACTTC
CASRPGTRLETQYF
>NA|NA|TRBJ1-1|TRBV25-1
TGTGCCAGCAGTGATGGTCCCGCAAGGAAGGCTTTCTTT
CASSDGPARKAFF
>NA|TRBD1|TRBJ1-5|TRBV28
TGTGCCAGCAGGGCGACAGGGGGCGCGCCCGGTTATAGCAATCAGCCCCAGCATTTT
CASRATGGAPGYSNQPQHF
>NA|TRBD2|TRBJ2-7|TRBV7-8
TGTGCCAGCAGCTTGGTGGGAGGGCCCTACGAGCAGTACTTC
CASSLVGGPYEQYF
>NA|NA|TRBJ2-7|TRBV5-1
TGCGCCAGCAGCTTGGCCCCAGGGGACTACGAGCAGTACTTC
CASSLAPGDYEQYF
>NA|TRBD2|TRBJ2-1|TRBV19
TGTGCCAGTAGTCCCCTAGCGGGAGGTAACTACAATGAGCAGTTCTTC
CASSPLAGGNYNEQFF
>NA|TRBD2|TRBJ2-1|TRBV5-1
TGCGCCAGCAGCTCCCGACCGGGAGGCTACAATGAGCAGTTCTTC
CASSSRPGGYNEQFF
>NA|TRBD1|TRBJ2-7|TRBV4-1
TGCGCCAGCAGCCAAGGTGGACAGGGGAGCTACGAGCAGTACTTC
CASSQGGQGSYEQYF
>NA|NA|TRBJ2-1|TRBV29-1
TGCAGCGTTTATAGGGGGAGGAATGAGCAGTTCTTC
CSVYRGRNEQFF
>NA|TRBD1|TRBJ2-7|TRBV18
TGTGCCAGCTCACCACCGACAGGGACAGGTGCTCCCTACGAGCAGTACTTC
CASSPPTGTGAPYEQYF
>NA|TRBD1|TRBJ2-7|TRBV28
TGTGCCAGCCGGGACAGGGGCTCCTACGAGCAGTACTTC
CASRDRGSYEQYF
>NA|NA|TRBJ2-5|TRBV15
TGTGCCACCAGCAGCACCCGGCAGAGCCAGTACTTC
CATSSTRQSQYF
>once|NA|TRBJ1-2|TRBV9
TGTGCCAGCAGCGTAGGGCGGACGGGCTATGGCTACACCTTC
CASSVGRTGYGYTF
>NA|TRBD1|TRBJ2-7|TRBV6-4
TGTGCCAGTAGCCGGGACAGGGTGATTGTGGGGACTTACGAGCAGTACTTC
CASSRDRVIVGTYEQYF
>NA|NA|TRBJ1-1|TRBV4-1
TGCGCCAGCAGCCACAACAACTTCAGGGCCACTGAAGCTTTCTTT
CASSHNNFRATEAFF
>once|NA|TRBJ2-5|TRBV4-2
TGTGCCAGCAGCCAAGATGCCAGGCGAGAGACCCAGTACTTC
CASSQDARRETQYF
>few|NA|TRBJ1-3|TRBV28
TGTGCCAGCAGTTCTACAGGGTCCGGAAACACCATATATTTT
CASSSTGSGNTIYF
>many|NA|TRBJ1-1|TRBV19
TGTGCCAGTAGTTGGCGGGGTGAAGCTTTCTTT
CASSWRGEAFF
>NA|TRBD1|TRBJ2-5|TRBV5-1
TGCGCCAGCAGCAGGACAGGCCAAGAGACCCAGTACTTC
CASSRTGQETQYF
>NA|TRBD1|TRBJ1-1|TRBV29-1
TGCAGCGTAACGGGACAGGGGAACACTGAAGCTTTCTTT
CSVTGQGNTEAFF
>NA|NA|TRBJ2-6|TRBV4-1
TGCGCCAGCAGCCAATTAGGGGTAGGGGCCAACGTCCTGACTTTC
CASSQLGVGANVLTF
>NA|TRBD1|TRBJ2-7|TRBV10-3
TGTGCCATAGGGACAGGGGGGATTTACGAGCAGTACTTC
CAIGTGGIYEQYF
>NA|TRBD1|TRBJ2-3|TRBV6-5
TGTGCCAGCAGTTACTCCCCGGGACAGGGCACAGATACGCAGTATTTT
CASSYSPGQGTDTQYF
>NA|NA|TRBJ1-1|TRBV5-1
TGCGCCAGCAGCTTGGACGCCTTGGGTGAAGCTTTCTTT
CASSLDALGEAFF
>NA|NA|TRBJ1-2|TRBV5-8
TGTGCCAGCAGCCCTCAGTATGGCTACACCTTC
CASSPQYGYTF
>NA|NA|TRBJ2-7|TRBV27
TGTGCCAGCAGTTTACGTCTGACGAGCTCCTACGAGCAGTACTTC
CASSLRLTSSYEQYF
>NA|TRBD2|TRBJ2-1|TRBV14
TGTGCCAGCAGCCCCTACCTGACTAGCGACAAGGAGCAGTTCTTC
CASSPYLTSDKEQFF
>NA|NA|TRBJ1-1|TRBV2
TGTGCCAGCAGGGACGACTTGAACACTGAAGCTTTCTTT
CASRDDLNTEAFF
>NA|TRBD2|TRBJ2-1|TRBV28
TGTGCCAGCAGTTGGGAAGGGGCGGGAGCCTACAATGAGCAGTTCTTC
CASSWEGAGAYNEQFF
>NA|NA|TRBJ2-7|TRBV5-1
TGCGCCAGCAGCTTGCAGGATTCCTACGAGCAGTACTTC
CASSLQDSYEQYF
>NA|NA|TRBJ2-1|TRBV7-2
TGTGCCAGCAAAGGGTACCTCGAGGATGAGCAGTTCTTC
CASKGYLEDEQFF
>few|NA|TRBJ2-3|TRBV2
TGTGCCAGCAGTGTAAGAGCCAGGTTGATAGATACGCAGTATTTT
CASSVRARLIDTQYF
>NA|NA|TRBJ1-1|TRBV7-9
TGTGCCAGCAGATTAGGCCCGGGTATAGTGAACACTGAAGCTTTCTTT
CASRLGPGIVNTEAFF
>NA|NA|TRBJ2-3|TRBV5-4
TGTGCCAGCAGCTTGGAGGGAGATACGCAGTATTTT
CASSLEGDTQYF
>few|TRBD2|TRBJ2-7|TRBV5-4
TGTGCCAGCAGCTTCCAAGAGGGTAGCGGGAACTCCGAGCAGTACTTC
CASSFQEGSGNSEQYF
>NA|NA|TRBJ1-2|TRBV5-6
TGTGCCAGCAGCTTGGCGGGTAGGGCTGGCTACACCTTC
CASSLAGRAGYTF
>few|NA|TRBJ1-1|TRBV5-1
TGCGCCAGCAGCTCGGAGTTCAAAGCTTTCTTT
CASSSEFKAFF
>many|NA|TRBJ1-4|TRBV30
TGTGCCTGGAGTGTACAGCATGAAAAACTGTTTTTT
CAWSVQHEKLFF
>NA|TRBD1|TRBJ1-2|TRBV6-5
TGTGCCAGCAGTCTTAATCCAACAGGGGACTATGGCTACACCTTC
CASSLNPTGDYGYTF
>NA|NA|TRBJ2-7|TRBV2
TGTGCCAGCCTGAGGGGCGGGGCTCCCTACGAGCAGTACTTC
CASLRGGAPYEQYF
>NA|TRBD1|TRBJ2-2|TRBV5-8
TGTGCCAGCAGCGAGACAGGGGGAGTGACCGGGGAGCTGTTTTTT
CASSETGGVTGELFF
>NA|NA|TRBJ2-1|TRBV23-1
TGCGCCAGCAGTCTCGTAACGGCGGTCCCATCTACGGGTGAGCAGTTCTTC
CASSLVTAVPSTGEQFF
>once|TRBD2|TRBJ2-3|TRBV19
TGTGCCAGTAGTATCCTTCCGGGAGGGATGGATGATACGCAGTATTTT
CASSILPGGMDDTQYF
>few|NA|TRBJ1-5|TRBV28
TGTGCCAGCAGTCCAACACACAGCAATCAGCCCCAGCATTTT
CASSPTHSNQPQHF
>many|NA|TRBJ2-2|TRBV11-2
TGTGCCAGCAGCTTAGTTTCATTAGGGACCTCGAACACCGGGGAGCTGTTTTTT
CASSLVSLGTSNTGELFF
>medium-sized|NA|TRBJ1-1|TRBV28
TGTGCCAGCAGTTCCGGGACACGAAACACTGAAGCTTTCTTT
CASSSGTRNTEAFF
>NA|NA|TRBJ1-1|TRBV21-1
TGTGCCAGCAGCTCATTATCGGACGGAAACACTGAAGCTTTCTTT
CASSSLSDGNTEAFF
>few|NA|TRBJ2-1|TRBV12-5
TGTGCTAGTGGTTTGAGCCCCGACAGCTCCTACAATGAGCAGTTCTTC
CASGLSPDSSYNEQFF
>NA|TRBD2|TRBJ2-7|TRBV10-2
TGCGCCAGCAGGCTAGCGGGAGTCTACGAGCAGTACTTC
CASRLAGVYEQYF
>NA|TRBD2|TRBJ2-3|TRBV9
TGTGCCAGCAGCGGGGGGTTAGCGGGAGCGGTAGATACGCAGTATTTT
CASSGGLAGAVDTQYF
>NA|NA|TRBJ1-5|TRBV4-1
TGCGCCAGCAGCCTTGGACCTTCGGAGAGCCAGCCCCAGCATTTT
CASSLGPSESQPQHF
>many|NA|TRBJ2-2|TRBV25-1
TGTGCCAGCAGTGCCAACACCGGGGAGCTGTTTTTT
CASSANTGELFF
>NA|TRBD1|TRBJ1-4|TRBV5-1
TGCGCCAGCAGCACCAGGACAGGGACAAATGAAAAACTGTTTTTT
CASSTRTGTNEKLFF
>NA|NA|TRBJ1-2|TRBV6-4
TGTGCCAGCACTCGAACTGGGGAGGGGACCTACACCTTC
CASTRTGEGTYTF
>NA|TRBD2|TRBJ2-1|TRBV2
TGTGCCAGCGGCCGTACTAGCGGGAGTAGCGGTGAGCAGTTCTTC
CASGRTSGSSGEQFF
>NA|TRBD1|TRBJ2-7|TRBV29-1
TGCAGCGTTGAACCTCGAGACTACAGGGGCGAGCAGTACTTC
CSVEPRDYRGEQYF
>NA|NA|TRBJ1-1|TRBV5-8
TGTGCCAGCAGTCGGGACTACTACACTGAAGCTTTCTTT
CASSRDYYTEAFF